This T cell receptor beta chain was retrieved from a study of cytomegalovirus exposure and HLA in healthy donors. Study details: From HLA-typed donors, an early data release held some 91 million unique TCRs. Study results and limitations: An assumption of roughly uniform sequencing depth across donors underlay the presence/absence analyses. Prior analysis indicated that the majority of TCR beta V segments exhibited productivity approximately 90% or approximately 30% of the time.

The primer mix had 60 Vbeta and 13 Jbeta primers. Sequenced by immunoSEQ multiplex PCR; TCRdb stores in-frame clones only, minus some. Seen here are about 230,000 clones, 70% to 90% observed once, and the top ten hold 0.2% to 0.25%. This CDR3 region has 15 residues. Trimming cost V 1 base and J 1 base, with 12 bases left between them. Germline assignment: CDR1 SGHRS and CDR2 YFSETQ. Comment on this clone: Its target is unknown.

All donors participated as healthy donors of bone marrow. The origin of this receptor is a girl aged 2 to 9 in good health and CMV-seronegative. Sequenced: PBMCs. V gene TRBV5-1 combines with J gene TRBJ2-7, with D possibly TRBD1 on 7 matching bases. In DNA form, the CDR3 reads TGCGCCAGCAGCTTGAGGTCAGGGGGGTCCTACGAGCAGTACTTC. This translates into CASSLRSGGSYEQYF.